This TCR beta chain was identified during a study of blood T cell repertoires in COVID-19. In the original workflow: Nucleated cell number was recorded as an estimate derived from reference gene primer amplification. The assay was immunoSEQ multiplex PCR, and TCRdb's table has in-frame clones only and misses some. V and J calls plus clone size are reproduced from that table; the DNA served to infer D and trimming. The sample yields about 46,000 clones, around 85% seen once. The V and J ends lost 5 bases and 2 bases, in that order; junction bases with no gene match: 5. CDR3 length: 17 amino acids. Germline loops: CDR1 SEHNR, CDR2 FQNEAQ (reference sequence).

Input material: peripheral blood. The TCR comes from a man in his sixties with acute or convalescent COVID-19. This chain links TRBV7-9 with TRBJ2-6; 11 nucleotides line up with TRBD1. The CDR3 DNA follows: TGTGCCAGCAGCCGGACAGGGGGCGCGGCTGGGGCCAACGTCCTGACTTTC. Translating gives CASSRTGGAAGANVLTF.